This T cell receptor beta chain was captured in a study of shared clonotypes between healthy human individuals. The CDR3 loop spans 15 amino acids. V gave up 2 bases and J gave up 8 bases; unmatched junction bases: 8. CDR1 and CDR2 (germline): MDHEN, SYDVKM. Measured with immunoSEQ multiplex PCR; TCRdb has only the in-frame clones, and not every one. In the table there are 2 million to 3 million clones, under 95% of which are singletons. This chain uses TRBV28 with TRBJ1-4; 7 nucleotides match TRBD1. What was sequenced was naive CD4+ T cells from PBMCs. Specified subset: CD45RA+ positively selected. This clonotype was sampled from a man aged 18-30 years in good health. Some clones in this sample may be carry-over from other donors' samples. The CDR3, as DNA: TGTGCCAGCAGTTTACCCCGACAGGGCGGGGAAAAACTGTTTTTT. Translated, it gives CASSLPRQGGEKLFF.